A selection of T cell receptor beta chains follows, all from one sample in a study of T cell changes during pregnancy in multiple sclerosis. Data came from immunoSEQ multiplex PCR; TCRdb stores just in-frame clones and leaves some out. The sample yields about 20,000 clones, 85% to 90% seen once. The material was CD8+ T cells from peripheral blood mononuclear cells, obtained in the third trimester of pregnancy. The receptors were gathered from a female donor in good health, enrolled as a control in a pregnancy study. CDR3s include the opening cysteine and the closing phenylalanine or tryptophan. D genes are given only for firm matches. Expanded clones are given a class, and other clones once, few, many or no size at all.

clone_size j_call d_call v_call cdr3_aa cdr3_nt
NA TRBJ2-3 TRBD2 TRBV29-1 CSVWREGRGDTQYF TGCAGCGTTTGGCGGGAGGGCCGGGGAGATACGCAGTATTTT
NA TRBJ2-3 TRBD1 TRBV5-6 CASSPVGQGGTDTQYF TGTGCCAGCAGCCCCGTGGGACAGGGAGGCACAGATACGCAGTATTTT
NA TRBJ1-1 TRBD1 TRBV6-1 CASSEVRGHTEAFF TGTGCCAGCAGTGAAGTCAGGGGGCACACTGAAGCTTTCTTT
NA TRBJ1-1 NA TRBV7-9 CASSLSGSNTEAFF TGTGCCAGCAGCTTGTCGGGGTCGAACACTGAAGCTTTCTTT
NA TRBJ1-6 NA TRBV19 CASSDPTGAVESPLHF TGTGCCAGTAGTGATCCTACAGGAGCAGTAGAATCACCCCTCCACTTT
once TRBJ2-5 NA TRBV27 CASSLTIQETQYF TGTGCCAGCAGTTTAACTATCCAAGAGACCCAGTACTTC
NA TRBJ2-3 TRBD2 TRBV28 CASSMAGGADTQYF TGTGCCAGCAGTATGGCGGGGGGCGCAGATACGCAGTATTTT
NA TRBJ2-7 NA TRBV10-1 CASRPPTGEEYEQYF TGCGCCAGCAGACCCCCGACAGGAGAAGAGTACGAGCAGTACTTC
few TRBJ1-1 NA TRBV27 CASGAGLEAFF TGTGCCAGCGGGGCAGGTCTTGAAGCTTTCTTT
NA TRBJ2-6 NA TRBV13 CASSTSGDRSSGANVLTF TGTGCCAGCAGCACCTCAGGGGACCGGAGTTCTGGGGCCAACGTCCTGACTTTC
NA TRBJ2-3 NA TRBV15 CATSTSPDTQYF TGTGCCACCAGCACCTCTCCAGATACGCAGTATTTT
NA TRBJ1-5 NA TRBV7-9 CASSSGTDAPNQPQHF TGTGCCAGCAGCTCGGGGACTGATGCCCCCAATCAGCCCCAGCATTTT
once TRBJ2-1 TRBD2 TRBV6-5 CASSSGVYNEQFF TGTGCCAGCTCTAGCGGGGTCTACAATGAGCAGTTCTTC
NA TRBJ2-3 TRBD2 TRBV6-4 CASSDSSGGPDTQYF TGTGCCAGCAGTGACTCTAGCGGGGGGCCAGATACGCAGTATTTT
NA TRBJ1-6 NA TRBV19 CASSILTENSPLHF TGTGCCAGTAGTATTCTGACAGAGAATTCACCCCTCCACTTT
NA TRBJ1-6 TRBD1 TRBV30 CAWSVGGAYNSPLHF TGTGCCTGGAGTGTAGGGGGCGCCTATAATTCACCCCTCCACTTT
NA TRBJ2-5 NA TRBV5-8 CASSPEQGSETQYF TGTGCCAGCAGCCCGGAACAGGGATCAGAGACCCAGTACTTC
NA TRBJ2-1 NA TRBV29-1 CSVEPGDEQFF TGCAGCGTTGAACCCGGGGATGAGCAGTTCTTC
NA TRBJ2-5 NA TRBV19 CASSIRGVETQYF TGTGCCAGTAGTATTCGAGGCGTTGAGACCCAGTACTTC
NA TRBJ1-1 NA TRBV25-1 CASSESASGNTEAFF TGTGCCAGCAGTGAAAGTGCGTCAGGGAACACTGAAGCTTTCTTT
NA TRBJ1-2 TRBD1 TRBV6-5 CASSYLTGGVGGYTF TGTGCCAGCAGTTACTTAACAGGGGGCGTGGGTGGCTACACCTTC
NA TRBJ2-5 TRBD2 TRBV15 CATNRGGETQYF TGTGCCACCAATCGGGGGGGGGAGACCCAGTACTTC
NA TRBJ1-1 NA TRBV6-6 CASSYSGEGTEAFF TGTGCCAGCAGTTACTCAGGGGAGGGGACTGAAGCTTTCTTT
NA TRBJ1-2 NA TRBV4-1 CASSPGGEYYGYTF TGCGCCAGCAGCCCGGGGGGGGAGTACTATGGCTACACCTTC
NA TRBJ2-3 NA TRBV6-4 CASSDGGGQDTQYF TGTGCCAGCAGTGATGGGGGGGGCCAAGATACGCAGTATTTT
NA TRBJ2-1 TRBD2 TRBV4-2 CASSQGTSGRDNEQFF TGTGCCAGCAGCCAAGGGACTAGCGGGAGGGATAATGAGCAGTTCTTC